These 29 T cell receptor beta chains were sequenced from one sample in a study of CD8+ T cells in alopecia areata. cDNA serving as the sequencing template came from extracted, reverse transcribed RNA. Here immunoSEQ multiplex PCR was the method, and the copy in TCRdb shows in-frame clones only, minus some. The repertoire holds around 130,000 clones, with approximately 58% as singletons. The source was CD4+ T cells sorted from blood, collected at week 0. The receptors here all came from a human donor with alopecia areata.

This chain uses TRBV10-3 with TRBJ2-1, with 7 bases aligning to TRBD2. The trim removed 7 bases at V and 4 bases at J, leaving 7 bases unmatched. The CDR3 is 14 residues long. Germline CDR1 is ENHRY and CDR2 is SYGVKD. CDR3 sequence reads: CAITGDGRYNEQFF. The CDR3 region has the DNA TGTGCCATCACGGGCGACGGGAGGTACAATGAGCAGTTCTTC.

The J gene is TRBJ2-7, the V gene TRBV10-3, with D uncertain. CDR3 size: 13 residues. Germline values: CDR1 ENHRY, CDR2 SYGVKD. The germline V and J ends were trimmed by 0 bases and 6 bases, with 9 bases remaining between them. CDR3 bases: TGTGCCATCAGTGAGTCGACTCGTGGCGAGCAGTACTTC. This sequence encodes CAISESTRGEQYF.

Many counts were recorded for this clone. The genes are TRBV14 and TRBJ2-3; 10 bases line up with TRBD1. With V trimmed by 5 bases and J by 8 bases, 4 bases remained unmatched. CDR3 size: 13 residues. CDR1 and CDR2 (germline): SGHDN, FVKESK. DNA of the CDR3: TGTGCCAGCAGCAGACAGGGGGCGGTTACGCAGTATTTT. Encoded protein: CASSRQGAVTQYF.

The V and J genes are TRBV19 and TRBJ2-2; perhaps TRBD2 as D (5 bases). Germline loops: CDR1 LNHDA, CDR2 SQIVND (reference sequence). The V gene lost 7 bases and the J gene lost 5 bases, with 11 bases spanning the gap. The length of the CDR3 is 13 residues. The CDR3 nucleotides read TGTGCCAGTACCGGACGGAGGACCGGGGAGCTGTTTTTT. Translation: CASTGRRTGELFF.

This rearrangement joins TRBV7-2 to TRBJ1-3, with D maybe TRBD1 (5 bases). V lost 5 bases to trimming and J lost 0 bases, with 11 bases between them. This CDR3 contains 15 residues. The germline gives CDR1 SGHTA, CDR2 FQGNSA. CDR3: CASSPNGASGNTIYF. The CDR3, as DNA: TGTGCCAGCAGCCCAAACGGGGCCTCTGGAAACACCATATATTTT.

The V gene is TRBV19, the J gene TRBJ2-5; the D is unclear. Trimming cost V 6 bases and J 5 bases, with 13 bases left between them. Looked up from germline, CDR1 is LNHDA and CDR2 is SQIVND (reference sequence). CDR3 size: 13 residues. CDR3 region: CASRRQADETQYF. The CDR3 nucleotides are TGTGCCAGTAGAAGGCAGGCGGATGAGACCCAGTACTTC.

There are a few counts of this clone. The chain joins TRBV10-3 to TRBJ2-7; TRBD1 agrees at 7 bases. The CDR3 length is 14 residues. Germline CDR1 is ENHRY and CDR2 is SYGVKD. V lost 4 bases and J lost 1; bases outside the gene matches: 4. The CDR3 sequence: CAISGVRGSYEQYF. DNA of the CDR3: TGTGCCATCAGTGGGGTCAGGGGGTCCTACGAGCAGTACTTC.

The chain uses TRBV28 and TRBJ1-1; D gene ambiguous. The CDR3 runs 11 residues. V lost 6 bases to trimming and J lost 3 bases, with 5 bases between them. Germline CDR1 MDHEN, CDR2 SYDVKM. CDR3 protein: CASSLDTEAFF. CDR3 nucleotide sequence: TGTGCCAGCAGCCTGGACACTGAAGCTTTCTTT.

This clone was counted once. This sequence joins TRBV5-1 and TRBJ1-2; D remains ambiguous. Trimming shortened V by 0 bases and J by 3 bases, and 3 bases separated the two germline ends. Germline assignment: CDR1 SGHRS and CDR2 YFSETQ. The length of the CDR3 is 12 residues. As DNA, the CDR3 is TGCGCCAGCAGCTTGGATGACTATGGCTACACCTTC. This codes for CASSLDDYGYTF.

V usage is TRBV4-1 and J usage is TRBJ2-7, with D maybe TRBD2 (6 bases). Germline CDR1 MGHRA, CDR2 YSYEKL. With 4 bases removed from V and 2 bases from J, the gap between germline ends came to 18 bases. The CDR3 extends over 16 amino acids. The CDR3 DNA reads TGCGCCAGCAGCCGTATTTTGGGAGGCGGAGCCTACGAGCAGTACTTC. This codes for CASSRILGGGAYEQYF.

This chain joins TRBV18 and TRBJ1-1, with unresolved D. This CDR3 comprises 15 residues. The V end lost 2 bases, the J end lost 3 bases, and 13 bases lay between the germline ends. Per the germline V gene, CDR1 is KGHSH and CDR2 is LQKENI. Here the CDR3 reads CASSPNDVQYTEAFF. The CDR3 DNA reads TGTGCCAGCTCACCAAACGACGTACAGTACACTGAAGCTTTCTTT. Drawing the rest from reference TRBV18 and TRBJ1-1, the complete variable domain is NAGVMQNPRHLVRRRGQEARLRCSPMKGHSHVYWYRQLPEEGLKFMVYLQKENIIDESGMPKERFSAEFPKEGPSILRIQQVVRGDSAAYFCASSPNDVQYTEAFFGQGTRLTVV.

This clone was picked up a small number of times. The rearrangement links TRBV4-1 to TRBJ2-1, with D perhaps given as TRBD1 or TRBD2 (5 bases each). The germline V and J ends were trimmed by 5 bases and 0 bases, with 17 bases remaining between them. The CDR3 covers 17 residues. CDR1 is MGHRA and CDR2 is YSYEKL in the germline V gene. Written as DNA, the CDR3 is TGCGCCAGCAGCGGACCGTCCGGGGCGAGCTCCTACAATGAGCAGTTCTTC. Translated, it gives CASSGPSGASSYNEQFF.

The DNA for the CDR3 is TGTGCCAGCAGCTCCTCTAGCGGGAGTCTGGGCAATGAGCAGTTCTTC. It specifies CASSSSSGSLGNEQFF. The chain carries TRBV5-4 and TRBJ2-1, with 10 bases fitting TRBD2. Trimming at V came to 3 bases and at J to 6 bases, leaving 9 bases not matched to a gene. Germline assignment: CDR1 SGHNT and CDR2 YYREEE (reference sequence). CDR3 length equals 16 residues.

The chain joins TRBV19 to TRBJ1-5, with 7 bases matching TRBD1. This CDR3 contains 14 residues. Trimming at V came to 7 bases and at J to 3 bases, leaving 6 bases not matched to a gene. Germline V gives CDR1 LNHDA, CDR2 SQIVND (reference sequence). The CDR3 DNA reads TGTGCCAGTACTGCGGGACAGATCAATCAGCCCCAGCATTTT. Protein sequence: CASTAGQINQPQHF.

The CDR3 nucleotides read TGTGCCAGCAGCTTAGGGCAGAGAAATCAGCCCCAGCATTTT. This gives the protein CASSLGQRNQPQHF. The chain combines TRBV7-2 with TRBJ1-5; the D is unclear. CDR1 is SGHTA, CDR2 FQGNSA, per germline. This CDR3 contains 14 residues. The germline V and J ends were trimmed by 1 base and 4 bases, with 8 bases remaining between them.

The CDR3 DNA sequence: TGTGCCAGCAGCCTCTCCAGTTCCTCTGGAAACACCATATATTTT. Translated: CASSLSSSSGNTIYF. This sequence joins TRBV5-4 and TRBJ1-3; unclear D gene. From germline, CDR1 is SGHNT and CDR2 YYREEE (reference sequence). This CDR3 region has 15 residues. Trimming cost V 4 bases and J 0 bases, with 11 bases left between them.

This clone has only a few counts. V gene TRBV9 combines with J gene TRBJ2-3; no firm D call. The CDR3 runs to 16 residues. Per the germline V gene, CDR1 is SGDLS and CDR2 is YYNGEE. Deletions cut 1 base from V and 0 bases from J, with 12 bases between. The CDR3: CASSVRPSSSTDTQYF. The CDR3 nucleotides are TGTGCCAGCAGCGTACGACCGAGTTCTAGCACAGATACGCAGTATTTT.

Concerning this clone: The same CDR3 is also encoded by other DNA sequences in this sample. The chain employs TRBV29-1 and TRBJ1-2; D not resolved. Germline V CDR1 and CDR2: SQVTM, ANQGSEA. With 4 bases removed from V and 1 base from J, the gap between germline ends came to 7 bases. This CDR3 contains 12 residues. CDR3 in DNA: TGCAGCGTTGGATCGGGTAACTATGGCTACACCTTC. Amino acid sequence: CSVGSGNYGYTF.

The chain is built from TRBV4-1 and TRBJ2-2, with a possible D match to TRBD2 (5 bases). The CDR3 has 17 amino acids. Germline CDR1 and CDR2: MGHRA and YSYEKL. Trimming pared 4 bases from V and 6 bases from J, leaving 21 bases between. CDR3 bases: TGCGCCAGCAGCCCAGGAACTAGTTTTGTCTTCTCCGGGGAGCTGTTTTTT. It translates to CASSPGTSFVFSGELFF.

The chain is built from TRBV11-2 and TRBJ1-2; D is unresolved. Trimming removed 1 base from V and 0 bases from J, with 6 bases in between. This CDR3 region has 14 residues. CDR1 SGHAT and CDR2 FQNNGV come from the germline V gene. Written as DNA, the CDR3 is TGTGCCAGCAGCTTAGGACGGGCTAACTATGGCTACACCTTC. It codes for CASSLGRANYGYTF.

The V call is TRBV6-1, the J call TRBJ1-5; 9 bases align to TRBD1. The CDR3 consists of 15 residues. Per germline, CDR1 MNHNS and CDR2 SASEGT. V trimming: 6 bases; J trimming: 3 bases; junction bases outside the gene matches: 6. The DNA of the CDR3 is TGTGCCAGCAGAGTCGACAGGGGGAACAATCAGCCCCAGCATTTT. Translation: CASRVDRGNNQPQHF.

CDR3 in DNA: TGTGCCAGCTCACCGACTAGCGGGAGGACGAACACCGGGGAGCTGTTTTTT. This sequence encodes CASSPTSGRTNTGELFF. The gene calls are TRBV18 and TRBJ2-2, with 13 bases fitting TRBD2. CDR1 and CDR2 (germline): KGHSH, LQKENI. The CDR3 loop spans 17 amino acids. J lost 0 bases, V lost 3 bases, and 1 base had no gene match.

The J gene is TRBJ1-2, the V gene TRBV6-5; weak D call: TRBD1 (5 bases). V lost 2 bases, J lost 7 bases, and 14 bases lay in between. Germline V gene lookup returns CDR1 MNHEY and CDR2 SVGAGI. The CDR3 is 14 amino acids. CDR3 nucleotide sequence: TGTGCCAGCAGTTACGGGATTGGGGGAGGTGGCTACACCTTC. This sequence encodes CASSYGIGGGGYTF.

This chain uses TRBV7-2 with TRBJ2-5; no clear D gene. Germline CDR1 SGHTA, CDR2 FQGNSA. CDR3 length: 11 residues. V was cut by 6 bases and J by 2 bases, with 4 bases left in between. This CDR3 is CASREQETQYF. The CDR3 region has the DNA TGTGCCAGCAGGGAACAAGAGACCCAGTACTTC.

The chain has TRBV5-1 and TRBJ2-5; possible D gene TRBD2, 5 bases. Trimming took off 3 bases at V and 5 bases at J, with 17 bases between the two ends. CDR3 length: 15 amino acids. CDR1 and CDR2 from the germline V gene are SGHRS and YFSETQ. In DNA, the CDR3 is TGCGCCAGCAGCTCGAGGACTGGATTAGAGGAGACCCAGTACTTC. Its translation: CASSSRTGLEETQYF. The full variable domain, completed using reference TRBV5-1 and TRBJ2-5, is KAGVTQTPRYLIKTRGQQVTLSCSPISGHRSVSWYQQTPGQGLQFLFEYFSETQRNKGNFPGRFSGRQFSNSRSEMNVSTLELGDSALYLCASSSRTGLEETQYFGPGTRLLVL.

The chain uses TRBV10-3 and TRBJ1-6; D is unclear. V was pared by 9 bases and J by 8 bases, with 11 bases between. The CDR3 sequence is 12 residues long. CDR1 is ENHRY, CDR2 SYGVKD, per germline. CDR3 sequence (DNA): TGTGCCATAAACGGGGTTGATTCACCCCTCCACTTT. Protein: CAINGVDSPLHF.

The genes are TRBV5-1 and TRBJ2-7; unclear D gene. V lost 0 bases and J 3 bases, leaving 7 bases between the germline ends. The CDR3 sequence is 13 residues long. CDR1 SGHRS and CDR2 YFSETQ come from the germline V gene. The CDR3 protein is CASSLAESYEQYF. The CDR3 bases are TGCGCCAGCAGCTTGGCGGAGAGCTACGAGCAGTACTTC.

V gene TRBV18 combines with J gene TRBJ2-7, with D possibly matching TRBD1 (8 bases). The V gene lost 3 bases and the J gene lost 3 bases, with 15 bases spanning the gap. The CDR3 totals 15 residues. The germline CDR1 and CDR2 sequences are KGHSH and LQKENI. The CDR3 coding sequence is TGTGCCAGCTCACCCTCGACAGGGGACTACTACGAGCAGTACTTC. It yields the protein CASSPSTGDYYEQYF.

The rearrangement joins TRBV27 to TRBJ2-7; 10 bases match TRBD2. The V and J ends lost 5 bases and 0 bases, in that order; junction bases with no gene match: 4. CDR1 is MNHEY and CDR2 is SMNVEV in the germline V gene (reference sequence). This CDR3 spans 15 amino acids. The CDR3 region is CASSPWTSGSYEQYF. The CDR3 DNA reads as TGTGCCAGCAGTCCCTGGACTAGCGGCTCCTACGAGCAGTACTTC.